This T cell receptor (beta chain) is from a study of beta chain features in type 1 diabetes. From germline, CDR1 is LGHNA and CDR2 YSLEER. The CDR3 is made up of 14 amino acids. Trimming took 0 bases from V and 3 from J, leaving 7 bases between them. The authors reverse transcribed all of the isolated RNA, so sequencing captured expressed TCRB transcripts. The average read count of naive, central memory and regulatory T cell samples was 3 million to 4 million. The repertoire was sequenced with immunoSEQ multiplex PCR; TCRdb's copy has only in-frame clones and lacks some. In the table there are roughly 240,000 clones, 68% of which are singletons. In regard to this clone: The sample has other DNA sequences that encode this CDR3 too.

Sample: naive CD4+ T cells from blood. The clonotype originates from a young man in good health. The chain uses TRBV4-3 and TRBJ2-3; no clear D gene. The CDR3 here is CASSQDLATDTQYF. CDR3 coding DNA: TGCGCCAGCAGCCAAGATCTCGCGACAGATACGCAGTATTTT.